This T cell receptor (beta chain) was identified during a study of shared clonotypes between healthy human individuals. Study outcomes and limitations: Blood was the only sampled material, and tissue repertoires likely differ. Several donors held roughly 5% of naive CD4 clonotypes in common. Memory subsets generally showed lower estimated richness than naive subsets.

Here immunoSEQ multiplex PCR was the method, and the copy in TCRdb shows in-frame clones only, minus some. The sample records some 580,000 clones, roughly 98% being singletons. To note about this clone: What it binds is unknown.

CD45RO-negative, CCR7-positively selected cells formed the naive CD8 fraction, excluding terminally differentiated effector memory CD45RA+ cells. The receptor's source is a man under 40 in good health. What was sequenced was naive CD8+ T cells sorted from blood.

CDR3 bases: TGTGCCAGCTCACCTGTAGGGCTGGGGACTCCCGAAGCTTTCTTT. Translated: CASSPVGLGTPEAFF. The J gene is TRBJ1-1, the V gene TRBV18, with D maybe TRBD1 (5 bases). CDR3 length: 15 amino acids. Germline V CDR1 and CDR2: KGHSH, LQKENI. V was clipped by 3 bases and J by 8 bases, with 19 bases between them. The full variable domain, with the rest looked up from reference TRBV18 and TRBJ1-1, is NAGVMQNPRHLVRRRGQEARLRCSPMKGHSHVYWYRQLPEEGLKFMVYLQKENIIDESGMPKERFSAEFPKEGPSILRIQQVVRGDSAAYFCASSPVGLGTPEAFFGQGTRLTVV.